A selection of T cell receptor beta chains follows, all from one sample in a study of technical replicates of blood from a handful of donors. The method was immunoSEQ multiplex PCR; TCRdb's version includes in-frame clones alone and lacks a portion of them. The sample records over 75,000 clones, 95% being singletons. The specimen sequenced was T cells isolated from PBMCs. The receptor source for this set is a human donor in good health. CDR3s include the opening cysteine and the closing phenylalanine or tryptophan. D genes are given only for firm matches. The size entry is marked missing in some rows and otherwise reads once, few, many or a size class.

V	J	D	size	DNA	CDR3
TRBV6-5	TRBJ1-1	-	-	TGTGCCAGCAGTCGCGGTAGGAGGAACACTGAAGCTTTCTTT	CASSRGRRNTEAFF
TRBV29-1	TRBJ1-1	-	few	TGCAGCGTGGGCATGGGGGCGCGGAACACTGAAGCTTTCTTT	CSVGMGARNTEAFF
TRBV2	TRBJ2-5	-	-	TGTGCCAGCACCCCAGGGCTCCGACAAGGGGCCCAGTACTTC	CASTPGLRQGAQYF
TRBV5-1	TRBJ2-3	-	-	TGCGCCAGCAGTCCGACGGGGATCACAGATACGCAGTATTTT	CASSPTGITDTQYF
TRBV2	TRBJ2-1	TRBD1	-	TGTGCCAGCAGTGTAGAGGGGACAGGTTACAATGAGCAGTTCTTC	CASSVEGTGYNEQFF
TRBV6-1	TRBJ1-2	-	-	TGTGCCAGCAGCGAGGGAGGGAATGTCGGAGGCTACACCTTC	CASSEGGNVGGYTF
TRBV6-5	TRBJ2-7	TRBD1	-	TGTGCCAGCAGTTACTCACAGGGGTACTACGAGCAGTACTTC	CASSYSQGYYEQYF
TRBV9	TRBJ2-5	TRBD2	-	TGTGCCAGCAGTCCTGAACTAGCGGGGGGGGAAGAGACCCAGTACTTC	CASSPELAGGEETQYF
TRBV9	TRBJ2-1	TRBD2	-	TGTGCCAGCAGCCCCCGAAAGCTAGCGGGAGGGATTTACAATGAGCAGTTCTTC	CASSPRKLAGGIYNEQFF
TRBV19	TRBJ1-2	-	-	TGTGCCAGTAAGAAGGATCAGGGCACCTATGGCTACACCTTC	CASKKDQGTYGYTF
TRBV4-1	TRBJ2-3	-	once	TGCGCCAGCAGCCAAGATAACGGAGATACGCAGTATTTT	CASSQDNGDTQYF
TRBV19	TRBJ2-2	-	-	TGTGCCAGTAGTATGGGCACGTACACCGGGGAGCTGTTTTTT	CASSMGTYTGELFF
TRBV5-4	TRBJ2-5	TRBD2	-	TGTGCCAGCAGCGGGAGCGGGGGGACGCAAGAGACCCAGTACTTC	CASSGSGGTQETQYF
TRBV27	TRBJ2-1	-	once	TGTGCCAGCAGTCTGCAGACTAGTATCAAGCAGTTCTTC	CASSLQTSIKQFF
TRBV4-1	TRBJ2-3	TRBD2	-	TGCGCCAGCAGCCAAGCCCTAGCGGGGTCAACTAGCACAGATACGCAGTATTTT	CASSQALAGSTSTDTQYF
TRBV11-2	TRBJ1-1	-	-	TGTGCCAGCAGCCAGGGGAACACTGAAGCTTTCTTT	CASSQGNTEAFF
TRBV4-1	TRBJ2-7	TRBD1	-	TGCGCCAGCAGCCTCGGACAGGCGAGCTCCTACGAGCAGTACTTC	CASSLGQASSYEQYF
TRBV29-1	TRBJ2-7	-	-	TGCAGCGCCAACGGAGGGAGCTTAGATACCTACGAGCAGTACTTC	CSANGGSLDTYEQYF
TRBV6-6	TRBJ1-3	TRBD1	-	TGTGCCAGCAGACGCTCAGGGGGTGGAAACACCATATATTTT	CASRRSGGGNTIYF
TRBV11-2	TRBJ1-1	-	few	TGTGCCAGCAGCTTAACGTACAGTCGGACTGAAGCTTTCTTT	CASSLTYSRTEAFF
TRBV7-6	TRBJ1-1	TRBD1	once	TGTGCCAGCAGCTTGGGTCGGGACAGCCGCTTTGAAGCTTTCTTT	CASSLGRDSRFEAFF
TRBV5-4	TRBJ2-7	TRBD1	-	TGTGCCAGCAGCCCAGACAGGGGAAGCTCCTACGAGCAGTACTTC	CASSPDRGSSYEQYF
TRBV19	TRBJ2-3	-	-	TGTGCCAGTAGTTCCAGGGCCCCTAGCACAGATACGCAGTATTTT	CASSSRAPSTDTQYF
TRBV27	TRBJ2-7	-	-	TGTGCCAGCAGTTTATTGGGGCCAGAGCACCCCGGGGAGCAGTACTTC	CASSLLGPEHPGEQYF
TRBV13	TRBJ2-7	TRBD1	-	TGTGCCAGCAGCTCACCGGGGACAGGCGGCCCCTTTCTCACCTACGAGCAGTACTTC	CASSSPGTGGPFLTYEQYF
TRBV29-1	TRBJ1-2	-	-	TGCAGCGGGACAGAAAACTATGGCTACACCTTC	CSGTENYGYTF
TRBV27	TRBJ2-7	TRBD2	-	TGTGCCAGCAGTTCGCCCGGGTATGGCGGGAGGGGCTTCGAGCAGTACTTC	CASSSPGYGGRGFEQYF
TRBV6-5	TRBJ2-2	-	-	TGTGCCAGCAACCGACAGCGCACCGGGGAGCTGTTTTTT	CASNRQRTGELFF
TRBV9	TRBJ1-1	-	once	TGTGCCAGCAGCTCTCCGGGACTAATGAACACTGAAGCTTTCTTT	CASSSPGLMNTEAFF
TRBV19	TRBJ2-1	-	-	TGTGCCAGTAGTATAGATCGAGAAGGGAGGCATGAGCAGTTCTTC	CASSIDREGRHEQFF
TRBV6-5	TRBJ1-1	-	-	TGTGCCAGCAGTTATTACGACAGGAACACTGAAGCTTTCTTT	CASSYYDRNTEAFF
TRBV15	TRBJ2-5	TRBD2	-	TGTGCCACCAGCAGAGATCCGACTAGCGGAGGATGGACCCAGTACTTC	CATSRDPTSGGWTQYF
TRBV19	TRBJ2-7	-	-	TGTGCCAGTAGTATAACGAGGTACGAGCAGTACTTC	CASSITRYEQYF
TRBV9	TRBJ1-5	-	-	TGTGCCAGCAGCGTCGAGACAGGTTTGAATGAGCCCCAGCATTTT	CASSVETGLNEPQHF
TRBV18	TRBJ2-1	-	once	TGTGCCAGCTCACCACCAAGTATAGCGGTGGACAATGAGCAGTTCTTC	CASSPPSIAVDNEQFF
TRBV4-1	TRBJ2-3	-	-	TGCGCCAGCAGCGAATTACAGGGACGAGATACGCAGTATTTT	CASSELQGRDTQYF
TRBV7-8	TRBJ2-1	-	-	TGTGCCAGCAGCTTAGACCTGCGAAATTACAATGAGCAGTTCTTC	CASSLDLRNYNEQFF
TRBV28	TRBJ1-1	TRBD1	-	TGTGCCAGCAGTGGACCACAGGGACAGCCTATGAACACTGAAGCTTTCTTT	CASSGPQGQPMNTEAFF
TRBV5-6	TRBJ2-3	TRBD2	-	TGTGCCAGCAGCTTGGGTCCTAGCGGGATGACAGATACGCAGTATTTT	CASSLGPSGMTDTQYF
TRBV28	TRBJ1-3	-	-	TGTGCCAGCAGTTTTACCGGCTCTGGAAACACCATATATTTT	CASSFTGSGNTIYF
TRBV5-1	TRBJ2-5	-	-	TGCGCCAGCAGCTTGGCAGGGTTACCGGGGACCCAGTACTTC	CASSLAGLPGTQYF